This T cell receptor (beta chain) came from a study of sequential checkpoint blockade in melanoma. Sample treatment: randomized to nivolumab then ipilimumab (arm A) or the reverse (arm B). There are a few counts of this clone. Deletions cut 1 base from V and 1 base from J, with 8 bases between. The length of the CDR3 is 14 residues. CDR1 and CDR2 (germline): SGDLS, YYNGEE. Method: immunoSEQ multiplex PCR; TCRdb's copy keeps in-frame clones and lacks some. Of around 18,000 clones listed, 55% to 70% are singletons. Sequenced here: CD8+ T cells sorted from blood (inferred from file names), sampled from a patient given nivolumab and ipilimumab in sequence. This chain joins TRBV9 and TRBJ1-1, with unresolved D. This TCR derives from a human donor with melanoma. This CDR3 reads CASSVSPGNTEAFF. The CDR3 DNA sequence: TGTGCCAGCAGCGTAAGTCCGGGGAACACTGAAGCTTTCTTT.